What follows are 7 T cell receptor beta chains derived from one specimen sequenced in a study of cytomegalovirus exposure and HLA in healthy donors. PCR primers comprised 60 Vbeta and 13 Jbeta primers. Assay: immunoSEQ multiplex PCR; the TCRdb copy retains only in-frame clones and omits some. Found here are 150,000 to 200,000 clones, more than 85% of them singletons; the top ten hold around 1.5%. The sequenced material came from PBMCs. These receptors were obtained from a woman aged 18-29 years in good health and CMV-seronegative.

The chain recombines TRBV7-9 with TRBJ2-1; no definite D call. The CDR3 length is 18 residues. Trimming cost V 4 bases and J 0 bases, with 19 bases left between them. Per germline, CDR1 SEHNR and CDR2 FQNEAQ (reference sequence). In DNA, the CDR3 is TGTGCCAGCAGCTCTCCCACTCCCGGTGTGAGCTCCTACAATGAGCAGTTCTTC. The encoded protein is CASSSPTPGVSSYNEQFF. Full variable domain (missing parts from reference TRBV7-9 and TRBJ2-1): DTGVSQNPRHKITKRGQNVTFRCDPISEHNRLYWYRQTLGQGPEFLTYFQNEAQLEKSRLLSDRFSAERPKGSFSTLEIQRTEQGDSAMYLCASSSPTPGVSSYNEQFFGPGTRLTVL.

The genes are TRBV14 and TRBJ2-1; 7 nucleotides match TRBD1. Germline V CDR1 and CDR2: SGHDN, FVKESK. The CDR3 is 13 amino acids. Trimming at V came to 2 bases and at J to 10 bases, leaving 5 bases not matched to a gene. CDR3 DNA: TGTGCCAGCAGCCAATCCCTAGGGGGCGAGCAGTTCTTC. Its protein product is CASSQSLGGEQFF.

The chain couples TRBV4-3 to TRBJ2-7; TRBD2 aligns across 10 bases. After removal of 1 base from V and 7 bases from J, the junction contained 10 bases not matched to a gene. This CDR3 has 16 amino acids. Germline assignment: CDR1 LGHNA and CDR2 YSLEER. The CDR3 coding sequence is TGCGCCAGCAGCCAAGGGCCCGTGGGACTAGCGTGGGAGCAGTACTTC. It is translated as CASSQGPVGLAWEQYF.

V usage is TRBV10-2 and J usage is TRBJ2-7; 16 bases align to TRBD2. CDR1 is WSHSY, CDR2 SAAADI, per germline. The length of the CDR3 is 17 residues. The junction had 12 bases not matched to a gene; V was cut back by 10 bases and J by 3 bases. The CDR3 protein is CATKGGLAGGHRYEQYF. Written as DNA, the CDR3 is TGCGCCACCAAGGGGGGACTAGCGGGGGGGCACCGCTACGAGCAGTACTTC.

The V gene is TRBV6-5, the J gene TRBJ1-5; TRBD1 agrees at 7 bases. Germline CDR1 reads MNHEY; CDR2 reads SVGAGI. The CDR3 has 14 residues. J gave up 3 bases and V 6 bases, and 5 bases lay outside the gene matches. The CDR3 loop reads CASSPTGYNQPQHF. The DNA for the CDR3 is TGTGCCAGCAGCCCGACAGGGTACAATCAGCCCCAGCATTTT.

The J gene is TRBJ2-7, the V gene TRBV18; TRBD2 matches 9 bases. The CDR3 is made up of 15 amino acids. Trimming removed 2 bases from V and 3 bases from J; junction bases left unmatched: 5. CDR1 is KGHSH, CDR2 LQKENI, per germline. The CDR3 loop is CASSPSSGVIYEQYF. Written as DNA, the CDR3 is TGTGCCAGCTCACCATCTAGCGGGGTAATCTACGAGCAGTACTTC.

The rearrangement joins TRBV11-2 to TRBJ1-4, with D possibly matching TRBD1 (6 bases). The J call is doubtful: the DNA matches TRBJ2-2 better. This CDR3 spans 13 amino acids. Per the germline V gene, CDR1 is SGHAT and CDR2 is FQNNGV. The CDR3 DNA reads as TGTGCCAGCAGCCCAGGGGCCGGGGGGGAGCTGTTTTTT. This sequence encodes CASSPGAGGELFF.